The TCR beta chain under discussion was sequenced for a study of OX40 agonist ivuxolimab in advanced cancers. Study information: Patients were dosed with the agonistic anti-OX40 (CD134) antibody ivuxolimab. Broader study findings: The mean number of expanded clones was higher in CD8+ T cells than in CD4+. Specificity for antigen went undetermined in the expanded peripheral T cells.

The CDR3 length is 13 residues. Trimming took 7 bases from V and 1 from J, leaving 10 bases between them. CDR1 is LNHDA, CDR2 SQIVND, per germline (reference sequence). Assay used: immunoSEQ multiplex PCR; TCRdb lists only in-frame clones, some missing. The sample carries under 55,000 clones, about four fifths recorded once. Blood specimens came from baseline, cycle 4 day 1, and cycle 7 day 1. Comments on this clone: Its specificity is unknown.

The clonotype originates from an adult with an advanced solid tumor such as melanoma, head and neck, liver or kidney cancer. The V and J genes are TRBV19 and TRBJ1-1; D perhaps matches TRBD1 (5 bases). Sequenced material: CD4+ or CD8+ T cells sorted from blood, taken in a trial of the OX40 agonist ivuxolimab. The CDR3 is CASTRGGNTEAFF. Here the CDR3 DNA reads TGTGCCAGTACCCGGGGCGGGAACACTGAAGCTTTCTTT.